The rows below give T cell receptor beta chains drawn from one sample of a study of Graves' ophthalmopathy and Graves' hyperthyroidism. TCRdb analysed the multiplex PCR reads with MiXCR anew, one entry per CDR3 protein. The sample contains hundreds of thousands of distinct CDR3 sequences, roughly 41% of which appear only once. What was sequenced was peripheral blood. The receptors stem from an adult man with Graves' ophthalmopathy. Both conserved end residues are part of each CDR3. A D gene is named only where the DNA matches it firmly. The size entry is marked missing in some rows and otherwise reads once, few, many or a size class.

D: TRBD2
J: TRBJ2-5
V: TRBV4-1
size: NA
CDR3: CASSQEAAGGVETQYF
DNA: TGCGCCAGCAGCCAAGAGGCAGCGGGGGGGGTGGAGACCCAGTACTTC

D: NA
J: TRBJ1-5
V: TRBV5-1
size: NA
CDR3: CASSLGLAGSYEHF
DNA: TGCGCCAGCAGTCTAGGACTAGCGGGCTCCTACGAGCATTTT

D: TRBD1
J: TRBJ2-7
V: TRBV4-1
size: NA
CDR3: CASSHLTGVPYEQYF
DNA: TGCGCCAGCAGCCACCTGACAGGGGTTCCCTACGAGCAGTACTTC

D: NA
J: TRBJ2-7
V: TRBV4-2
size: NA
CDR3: CASSQESYEQYF
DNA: TGTGCCAGCAGCCAAGAGTCCTACGAGCAGTACTTC

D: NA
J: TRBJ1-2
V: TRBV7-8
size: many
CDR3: CASSLATWDNYGYTF
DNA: TGTGCCAGCAGCTTAGCGACTTGGGATAACTATGGCTACACCTTC

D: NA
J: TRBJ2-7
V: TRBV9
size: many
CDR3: CASSASGGYRSYEQYF
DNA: TGTGCCAGCAGCGCCTCCGGGGGATATCGGTCCTACGAGCAGTACTTC

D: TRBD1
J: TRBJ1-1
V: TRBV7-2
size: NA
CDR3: CASSPHTFRTGGITEAFF
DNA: TGTGCCAGCAGCCCTCACACCTTCCGCACAGGGGGGATCACTGAAGCTTTCTTT

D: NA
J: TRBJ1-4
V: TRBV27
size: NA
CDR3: CASSFGAATNEKLFF
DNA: TGTGCCAGCAGTTTTGGGGCAGCAACTAATGAAAAACTGTTTTTT

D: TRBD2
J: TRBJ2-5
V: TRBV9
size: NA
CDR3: CASGGVAGGWETQYF
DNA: TGTGCCAGCGGAGGAGTAGCGGGAGGTTGGGAGACCCAGTACTTC

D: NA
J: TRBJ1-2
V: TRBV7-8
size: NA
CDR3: CASRMGTGPYGYTF
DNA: TGTGCCAGCAGAATGGGAACAGGGCCCTATGGCTACACCTTC

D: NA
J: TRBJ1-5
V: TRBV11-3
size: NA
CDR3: CASSLVGQAASNQPQHF
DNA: TGTGCCAGCAGCTTGGTAGGTCAGGCGGCAAGCAATCAGCCCCAGCATTTT

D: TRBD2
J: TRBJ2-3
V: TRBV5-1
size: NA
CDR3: CASSISGTSEAADTQYF
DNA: TGCGCCAGCAGCATATCCGGGACTAGCGAGGCGGCAGATACGCAGTATTTT

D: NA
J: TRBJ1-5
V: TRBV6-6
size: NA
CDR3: CASRRGAGTLNHPQHF
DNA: TGTGCCAGCAGGAGAGGGGCCGGGACGCTAAATCACCCCCAGCATTTT

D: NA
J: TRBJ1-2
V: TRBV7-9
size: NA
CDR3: CASSLAAAGYTF
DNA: TGTGCCAGCAGCTTAGCGGCAGCGGGCTACACCTTC

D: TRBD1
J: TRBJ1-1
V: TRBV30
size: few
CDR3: CAWRKDRDTEAFF
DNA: TGTGCCTGGCGCAAAGACAGGGACACTGAAGCTTTCTTT

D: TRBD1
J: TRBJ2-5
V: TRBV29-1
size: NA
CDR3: CSAEGAGETQYF
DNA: TGCAGCGCTGAGGGGGCAGGAGAGACCCAGTACTTC

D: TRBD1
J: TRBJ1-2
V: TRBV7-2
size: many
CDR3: CASSPPDRDSGYTF
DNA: TGTGCCAGCAGCCCGCCCGACAGGGACTCTGGCTACACCTTC

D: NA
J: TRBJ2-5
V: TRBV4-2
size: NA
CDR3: CASSQDPVTGKYQETQYF
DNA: TGTGCCAGCAGCCAAGACCCTGTAACAGGGAAATACCAAGAGACCCAGTACTTC

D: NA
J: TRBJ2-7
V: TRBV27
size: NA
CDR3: CASSSPLDEQYF
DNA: TGTGCCAGCAGTTCACCACTAGACGAGCAGTACTTC

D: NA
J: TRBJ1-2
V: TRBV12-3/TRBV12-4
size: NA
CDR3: CASSPYFKGEYGYTF
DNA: TGTGCCAGCTCCCCTTACTTCAAAGGAGAGTATGGCTACACCTTC

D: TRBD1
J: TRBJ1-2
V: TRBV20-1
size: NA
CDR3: CSARAGTGYGGYTF
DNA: TGCAGTGCTAGAGCCGGGACAGGGTACGGCGGCTACACCTTC

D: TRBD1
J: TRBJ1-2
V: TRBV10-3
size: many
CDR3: CAISGGMGYTF
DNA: TGTGCCATCTCAGGGGGCATGGGCTACACCTTC

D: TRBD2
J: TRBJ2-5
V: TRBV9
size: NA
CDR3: CASSVETGTRQETQYF
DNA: TGTGCCAGCAGCGTAGAGACCGGGACTAGGCAAGAGACCCAGTACTTC

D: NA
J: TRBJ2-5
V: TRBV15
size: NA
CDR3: CATSRVVGETQYF
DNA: TGTGCCACCAGCAGAGTGGTCGGTGAGACCCAGTACTTC

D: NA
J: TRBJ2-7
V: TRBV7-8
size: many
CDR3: CASSLGKVYEQYF
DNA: TGTGCCAGCAGCTTAGGGAAGGTCTACGAGCAGTACTTC

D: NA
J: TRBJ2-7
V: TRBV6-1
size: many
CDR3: CASSEPGQSSYEQYF
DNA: TGTGCCAGCAGTGAACCCGGACAGAGCTCCTACGAGCAGTACTTC

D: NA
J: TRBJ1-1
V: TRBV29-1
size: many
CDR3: CSVEDTVFGAFF
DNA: TGCAGCGTTGAAGACACGGTGTTTGGAGCTTTCTTT

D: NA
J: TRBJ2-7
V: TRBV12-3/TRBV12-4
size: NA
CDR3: CASSLYSGPVYEQYF
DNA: TGTGCCAGCAGTTTATATTCGGGACCTGTCTACGAGCAGTACTTC

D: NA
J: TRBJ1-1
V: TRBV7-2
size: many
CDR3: CASSLAREGEAFF
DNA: TGTGCCAGCAGCTTAGCGCGGGAGGGAGAAGCTTTCTTT

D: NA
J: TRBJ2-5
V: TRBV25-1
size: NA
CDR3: CASSEFRNSNQPQYF
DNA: TGTGCCAGCAGTGAGTTCAGGAATAGCAATCAGCCCCAGTACTTC

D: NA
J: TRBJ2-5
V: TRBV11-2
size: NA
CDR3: CASRRFSKKETQYF
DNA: TGTGCCAGCCGGCGGTTCAGTAAGAAAGAGACCCAGTACTTC

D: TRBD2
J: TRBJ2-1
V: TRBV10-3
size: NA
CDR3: CAISDLAGGFEQFF
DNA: TGTGCCATCAGCGACTTAGCGGGAGGGTTTGAGCAGTTCTTC

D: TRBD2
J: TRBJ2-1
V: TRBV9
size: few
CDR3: CASRPGTSGRNEQFF
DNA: TGTGCCAGCAGGCCCGGGACTAGCGGGAGGAATGAGCAGTTCTTC